The TCR beta chain under discussion was sequenced for a study of T cells in placental villitis. With regard to the full study: The study tested an allograft-versus-infection hypothesis by comparing placental TCR-beta repertoires in villitis of unknown etiology, unaffected controls matched for gestational age, and infectious villitis. Overall study results and their limits: With bulk tissue sequencing, helper, regulatory or cytotoxic T cells could not be distinguished, nor could maternal versus fetal T cells, and gamma-delta receptors were excluded. Small amounts of decidua were contained in the paraffin blocks, so some of the captured T cells, especially in controls, may have been decidual rather than villous infiltrates. CMV-specific clone frequencies were higher in infectious CMV cases than in villitis of unknown etiology (roughly 0.011 vs 0.001), which did not differ from controls.

Using the immunoSEQ v4 bias-controlled multiplex PCR assay, run blinded to group allocation, TCR-beta CDR3 regions were amplified from genomic DNA. To estimate nucleated cell and T cell quantities per sample, reference gene primers were included together with the TCR-beta primers. Sequencing of the libraries was performed on an Illumina MiSeq with a 100-cycle paired-end protocol. The study's own analysis went as follows. In the immunoSEQ Analyzer software, diversity and richness were calculated, with richness measured by iChao1 and clonality based on Pielou evenness and Shannon diversity on a 0-1 scale where a higher value means less diversity. CDR3 amino acid sequences with V/J genes were queried against VDJdb for CMV, EBV and influenza A specificities using confidence 3 and substitution 2. TCR-beta amino acid clonotype overlap between villitis of unknown etiology, infectious villitis and control repertoires was assessed with the Morisita-Horn index. Imported from immuneACCESS, the table was reduced by TCRdb to in-frame sequences with V and J called. These copies leave out some clones; in studies compared against another copy, an unresolved V gene accounts for under half, and the cause of the remainder is not known. V and J calls and clone size are those listed in that table; D and trimming were worked out from the DNA. Within this sample are about 3,100 clones, with about 79% of them counted one time only. The top ten hold approximately 17% of the sample.

Worth noting for this clone: Its binding antigen is unknown. No per-base quality is available; no much larger clone lies one base away.

Five infectious villitis placentae, four with confirmed cytomegalovirus and one with Toxoplasma gondii, were included and were not matched to other groups. The mothers in the infectious villitis group were younger, carried smaller fetuses, and either delivered preterm or experienced intrauterine demise in two cases. After delivery, placentae were collected and subjected to gross and histological evaluation prior to the selection of archival tissue. Five 10-micron scrolls were cut from each FFPE block, and DNA was isolated using the AllPrep DNA/RNA FFPE Tissue kit. DNA concentration and purity were checked by NanoDrop, and RNA quality was assessed on a Bioanalyzer. According to the germline V gene, CDR1 reads MDHEN and CDR2 reads SYDVKM. Trimming at the junction amounts to 2 bases on V and 3 bases on J, and the germline ends lie 8 bases apart. The CDR3 numbers 14 residues from cysteine through phenylalanine. The DNA shown is the 42-base CDR3, in frame from base 1.

The chain is assembled from TRBV28 and TRBJ1-3; the D gene is possibly TRBD1, with 5 bases matching. The specimen sequenced was placental tissue containing maternal and fetal cells. The sequence derives from a human patient with infectious villitis; the placental T cells may come from both mother and fetus. The CDR3 in this case is CASSLRQGGNTIYF. The nucleotides are TGTGCCAGCAGTTTACGGCAGGGTGGAAACACCATATATTTT.